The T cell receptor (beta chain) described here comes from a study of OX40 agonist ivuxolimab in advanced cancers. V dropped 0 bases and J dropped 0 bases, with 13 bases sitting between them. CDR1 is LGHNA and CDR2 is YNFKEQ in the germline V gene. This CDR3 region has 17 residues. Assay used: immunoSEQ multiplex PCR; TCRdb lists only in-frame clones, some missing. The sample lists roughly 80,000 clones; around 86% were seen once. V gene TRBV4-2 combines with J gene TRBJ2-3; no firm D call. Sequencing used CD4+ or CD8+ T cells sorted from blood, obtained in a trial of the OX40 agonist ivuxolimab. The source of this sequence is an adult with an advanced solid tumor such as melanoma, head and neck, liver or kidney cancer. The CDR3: CASSQDLAAASTDTQYF. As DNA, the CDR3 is TGTGCCAGCAGCCAAGATTTGGCAGCTGCTAGCACAGATACGCAGTATTTT.